These T cell receptor beta chains were read from a single sample in a study of blood T cell repertoires in COVID-19. Assay: immunoSEQ multiplex PCR; the TCRdb copy retains only in-frame clones and omits some. This sample has approximately 110,000 clones, with roughly 81% found just once. Sequencing input: peripheral blood. The receptors were gathered from a man in his forties with acute or convalescent COVID-19. The CDR3 runs from the conserved cysteine through the conserved F or W. Fields, in order: clone size, J gene, D gene, V gene, CDR3 length, CDR3 protein, CDR3 DNA. A D gene is named only where the DNA matches it firmly. Clone size is not always given. Where it is, it says once, few, many or a class for expanded clones.

once | TRBJ1-5 | TRBD1 | TRBV18 | 14 | CASSPGTVYQPQHF | TGTGCCAGCTCACCCGGGACAGTCTATCAGCCCCAGCATTTT
. | TRBJ2-7 | . | TRBV5-1 | 15 | CASSLGAGFSYEQYF | TGCGCCAGCAGCCTGGGGGCCGGTTTCAGCTACGAGCAGTACTTC
. | TRBJ1-4 | . | TRBV2 | 14 | CASSEDRTNEKLFF | TGTGCCAGCAGTGAAGACAGAACTAATGAAAAACTGTTTTTT
. | TRBJ1-6 | TRBD1 | TRBV7-9 | 15 | CAFEGGFGTPSPLHF | TGTGCCTTCGAAGGGGGCTTCGGAACGCCTTCACCCCTCCACTTT
. | TRBJ2-7 | TRBD2 | TRBV4-2 | 16 | CASSQAGTSGGDEQYF | TGTGCCAGCAGCCAGGCCGGGACTAGCGGGGGGGACGAGCAGTACTTC
. | TRBJ2-5 | TRBD1 | TRBV25-1 | 17 | CASSEYLGTGVGETQYF | TGTGCCAGCAGTGAATATTTAGGGACAGGGGTTGGAGAGACCCAGTACTTC
few | TRBJ1-6 | . | TRBV5-1 | 15 | CASSLGLSYNSPLHF | TGCGCCAGCAGCTTAGGACTGAGTTATAATTCACCCCTCCACTTT
. | TRBJ2-3 | TRBD1 | TRBV7-9 | 14 | CASSPDRDRDTQYF | TGTGCCAGCAGCCCGGACCGGGACAGAGATACGCAGTATTTT
. | TRBJ1-1 | . | TRBV10-2 | 13 | CAGRGAVNTEAFF | TGCGCCGGGCGGGGGGCTGTGAACACTGAAGCTTTCTTT
. | TRBJ2-7 | . | TRBV2 | 11 | CASSDRDEQYF | TGTGCCAGCAGTGACAGGGACGAGCAGTACTTC
. | TRBJ2-1 | TRBD1 | TRBV2 | 15 | CASRPQAGTGNEQFF | TGTGCCAGCAGGCCCCAAGCGGGGACAGGGAATGAGCAGTTCTTC
. | TRBJ2-2 | . | TRBV12-3/TRBV12-4 | 13 | CASSLLYSGELFF | TGTGCCAGCAGTTTATTGTATTCCGGGGAGCTGTTTTTT
. | TRBJ2-5 | . | TRBV25-1 | 13 | CASSQGARVAQYF | TGTGCCAGCAGTCAAGGGGCCCGGGTGGCCCAGTACTTC
. | TRBJ2-5 | TRBD2 | TRBV4-2 | 15 | CASSSRTSPFETQYF | TGTGCCAGCAGCTCCCGGACTAGTCCCTTCGAGACCCAGTACTTC
. | TRBJ2-7 | . | TRBV6-2/TRBV6-3 | 14 | CASSYLGGSYEQYF | TGTGCCAGCAGTTACCTAGGCGGATCCTACGAGCAGTACTTC
. | TRBJ1-3 | TRBD1 | TRBV2 | 15 | CASRGTGVSGNTIYF | TGTGCCAGCAGAGGAACAGGGGTATCTGGAAACACCATATATTTT
. | TRBJ2-3 | TRBD2 | TRBV5-1 | 16 | CASSRLAGVVTDTQYF | TGCGCCAGCAGCCGCTTAGCGGGAGTCGTCACAGATACGCAGTATTTT
once | TRBJ2-4 | . | TRBV6-5 | 16 | CASSYSRGLAKNIQYF | TGTGCCAGCAGTTACTCAAGGGGGTTGGCCAAAAACATTCAGTACTTC
. | TRBJ2-7 | TRBD2 | TRBV18 | 15 | CASSPGLAGVYEQYF | TGTGCCAGCTCACCAGGCCTAGCGGGAGTCTACGAGCAGTACTTC
. | TRBJ2-3 | . | TRBV11-1 | 15 | CASSPDRLRVLTQYF | TGTGCCAGCAGCCCGGACCGGCTCAGGGTTCTTACGCAGTATTTT
once | TRBJ2-1 | TRBD1 | TRBV12-5 | 18 | CASGPRGTDRIPYNEQFF | TGTGCTAGTGGTCCGAGAGGGACAGATCGTATCCCCTACAATGAGCAGTTCTTC
once | TRBJ2-5 | . | TRBV6-5 | 12 | CASRQGQETQYF | TGTGCCAGCAGACAGGGACAAGAGACCCAGTACTTC
. | TRBJ1-2 | . | TRBV10-3 | 12 | CAIRQQGYGYTF | TGTGCCATCCGCCAGCAGGGCTATGGCTACACCTTC
few | TRBJ1-2 | . | TRBV3-1/TRBV3-2 | 13 | CASSQDVRRGYTF | TGTGCCAGCAGCCAAGATGTGCGCAGGGGCTACACCTTC
. | TRBJ1-1 | . | TRBV6-1 | 13 | CASSEGWSTEAFF | TGTGCCAGCAGTGAAGGTTGGAGCACTGAAGCTTTCTTT
once | TRBJ1-1 | TRBD1 | TRBV6-5 | 13 | CASSSTGGRRAFF | TGTGCCAGCAGTTCGACAGGGGGCAGGAGAGCTTTCTTT
. | TRBJ1-5 | . | TRBV5-5 | 15 | CASSLTSYSNQPQHF | TGTGCCAGCAGCTTGACCAGTTATAGCAATCAGCCCCAGCATTTT
. | TRBJ2-3 | TRBD2 | TRBV7-2 | 14 | CASSLTSGTDTQYF | TGTGCCAGCAGCTTGACTAGCGGTACAGATACGCAGTATTTT
. | TRBJ2-2 | . | TRBV3-1/TRBV3-2 | 14 | CASSHGGNTGELFF | TGTGCCAGCAGCCATGGAGGGAACACCGGGGAGCTGTTTTTT
. | TRBJ1-1 | . | TRBV9 | 14 | CASSELPRGGEAFF | TGTGCCAGCAGCGAACTCCCCCGGGGGGGTGAAGCTTTCTTT
. | TRBJ1-6 | TRBD1 | TRBV6-5 | 13 | CASSGTDYSPLHF | TGTGCCAGCTCCGGGACAGACTATTCACCCCTCCACTTT
. | TRBJ2-7 | . | TRBV5-6 | 15 | CASSAGPGSSYEQYF | TGTGCCAGCAGCGCGGGGCCAGGAAGCTCCTACGAGCAGTACTTC
. | TRBJ2-7 | . | TRBV7-9 | 15 | CASSLAPGTSYEQYF | TGTGCCAGCAGCTTAGCGCCAGGTACCTCCTACGAGCAGTACTTC